This entry lists 31 T cell receptor beta chains sequenced from one sample in a study of blood T cells in healthy people across ages. A J-beta primer mix and a sample-barcoded 5' primer were used in a second PCR of roughly 6 to 11 cycles. TCRdb recomputed calls from the 5' RACE reads with MiXCR, one row per CDR3 protein. The data show about 1.7 million distinct CDR3 sequences, approximately 30% seen once. The material sequenced was blood. These receptors were obtained from a woman aged 25-40 years in good health.

In this sample, this clonotype turned up a few times. CDR3 in amino acids: CASSSSRRDTEAFF. The CDR3 DNA reads TGCGCCAGCAGCTCCAGTAGGAGGGACACTGAAGCTTTCTTT. V gene TRBV5-1 combines with J gene TRBJ1-1; no definite D call. CDR1 is SGHRS, CDR2 YFSETQ, per germline. Between the trimmed V and J ends, which lost 3 bases and 3 bases, there was a span of 12 bases. The length of the CDR3 is 14 residues. The full variable domain, with the rest looked up from reference TRBV5-1 and TRBJ1-1, is KAGVTQTPRYLIKTRGQQVTLSCSPISGHRSVSWYQQTPGQGLQFLFEYFSETQRNKGNFPGRFSGRQFSNSRSEMNVSTLELGDSALYLCASSSSRRDTEAFFGQGTRLTVV.

J is TRBJ2-5 and V is TRBV20-1, with 12 bases fitting TRBD2. Per the germline V gene, CDR1 is DFQATT and CDR2 is SNEGSKA (reference sequence). This CDR3 is built from 14 residues. Germline trimming cut 7 bases from V and 5 bases from J; bases unmatched to any gene: 8. The CDR3 reads CSVPSGGAGETQYF. CDR3 coding DNA: TGCAGTGTTCCTAGCGGGGGGGCTGGGGAGACCCAGTACTTC.

This chain connects TRBV29-1 to TRBJ2-7; D is undetermined. Germline CDR1 and CDR2: SQVTM and ANQGSEA. V lost 0 bases, J lost 1 base, and 7 bases lay in between. This CDR3 spans 13 amino acids. The CDR3 bases are TGCAGCGTTGAAGAAGGCGGATCCTACGAGCAGTACTTC. Amino acids: CSVEEGGSYEQYF.

V is TRBV14 and J is TRBJ2-7; 9 bases fit TRBD2. CDR1 and CDR2 (germline): SGHDN, FVKESK. There are 16 residues in the CDR3. J gave up 5 bases and V 1 base, and 9 bases lay outside the gene matches. This CDR3 is CASSQVWFSGRDEQYF. As DNA, the CDR3 is TGTGCCAGCAGCCAAGTTTGGTTTAGCGGGAGAGACGAGCAGTACTTC.

This clonotype was recorded a few times. The rearrangement links TRBV20-1 to TRBJ2-1, with D perhaps TRBD1 or TRBD2 (7 bases each). Trimming shortened V by 6 bases and J by 8 bases, and 14 bases separated the two germline ends. Germline CDR1 and CDR2: DFQATT and SNEGSKA (reference sequence). The CDR3 is made up of 12 amino acids. The DNA of the CDR3 is TGCAGTGCGGAGGCAGGGGGGGATGAGCAGTTCTTC. It is translated as CSAEAGGDEQFF.

The chain links TRBV12-3 or TRBV12-4 to TRBJ1-5; 10 bases line up with TRBD1. Trimming cost V 5 bases and J 2 bases; bases outside gene matches: 9. This CDR3 region has 17 residues. DNA of the CDR3: TGTGCCAGCAGTGAAGACAGGGGGCGATGGGGCAATCAGCCCCAGCATTTT. Its translation is CASSEDRGRWGNQPQHF.

This clonotype was observed a handful of times. The rearrangement joins TRBV15 to TRBJ2-1; TRBD2 aligns across 8 bases. The V gene's germline CDR1 is LNHNV and CDR2 YYDKDF (reference sequence). J was trimmed by 10 bases and V by 5 bases; bases with no gene match: 13. There are 15 residues in the CDR3. The CDR3 reads CATSFPGGPGEEQFF. The CDR3 DNA sequence: TGTGCCACCAGCTTCCCGGGAGGGCCGGGGGAAGAGCAGTTCTTC.

This chain links TRBV10-3 with TRBJ2-3; D might be TRBD2 (6 bases). This CDR3 comprises 16 residues. V was pared by 4 bases and J by 2 bases, with 16 bases between. The germline gives CDR1 ENHRY, CDR2 SYGVKD. CDR3 coding DNA: TGTGCCATCAGTGGAGATAGCGGATACAACACAGATACGCAGTATTTT. Residues: CAISGDSGYNTDTQYF.

This chain uses TRBV3-1 with TRBJ2-1; D not resolved. Between the trimmed V and J ends, which lost 1 base and 10 bases, there was a span of 11 bases. Germline V gene data show CDR1 as LGHDT and CDR2 as YNNKEL (reference sequence). CDR3 size: 13 residues. CDR3 DNA: TGTGCCAGCAGCCAAGCAGTGGGTGGCGAGCAGTTCTTC. Its translation is CASSQAVGGEQFF.

The gene calls are TRBV27 and TRBJ1-1; TRBD1 matches at 8 bases. Germline-derived CDR1 and CDR2 are MNHEY and SMNVEV (reference sequence). The ends lost 5 bases at V and 1 base at J; junction bases unmatched: 6. CDR3 length: 15 residues. CDR3 protein: CASSDWDRKNTEAFF. CDR3 in DNA: TGTGCCAGCAGTGATTGGGACAGGAAGAACACTGAAGCTTTCTTT.

In regard to this clonotype: One end of the junction varies from germline; a read error may be responsible. The V call is TRBV12-3 or TRBV12-4, the J call TRBJ2-3; 10 bases fit TRBD2. The CDR3 runs 14 residues. Here the CDR3 reads CASSRTSGTDAQYF. For the CDR3, the DNA is TGTGCCAGCAGCCGGACTAGCGGAACAGATGCGCAGTATTTT.

Details on this clonotype: It may be a read error: a sequence one base away is much more abundant. The chain links TRBV3-1 to TRBJ2-7, with TRBD2 matching over 7 bases. The CDR3 is 16 residues long. J lost 7 bases, V lost 4 bases, and 16 bases had no gene match. The germline gives CDR1 LGHDT, CDR2 YNNKEL (reference sequence). CDR3 residues: CASSPRQFPSGGEQYF. In DNA, the CDR3 is TGTGCCAGCAGCCCTCGGCAGTTTCCGTCGGGGGGTGAGCAGTACTTC.

This chain uses TRBV10-2 with TRBJ2-5, with D hard to call. The DNA end is more similar to TRBJ2-7, so the J call may be wrong. The CDR3 consists of 12 residues. Germline CDR1 reads WSHSY; CDR2 reads SAAADI. CDR3 bases: TGCGCCAGCAGTGAGCCATTATGCGAGCAGTACTTC. This encodes CASSEPLCEQYF.

This clonotype was counted at least ten times. J is TRBJ2-5 and V is TRBV5-5; a weak D match, TRBD2 (5 bases). The germline CDR1 and CDR2 sequences are SGHKS and YYEKEE (reference sequence). With 0 bases removed from V and 2 bases from J, the gap between germline ends came to 8 bases. The CDR3 runs to 14 residues. This CDR3 reads CASSLVLAQETQYF. DNA for the CDR3: TGTGCCAGCAGCTTGGTCCTAGCTCAAGAGACCCAGTACTTC.

This clonotype was seen a few times. The chain has TRBV13 and TRBJ2-3, with 7 bases that match TRBD2. Per the germline V gene, CDR1 is PRHDT and CDR2 is FYEKMQ (reference sequence). CDR3 size: 17 residues. V dropped 4 bases and J dropped 4; count of bases not matched to a gene: 14. The CDR3 DNA reads as TGTGCCAGCAGCTCCGCCGGGAGGCTTAGTGTCGCAGATACGCAGTATTTT. This gives the protein CASSSAGRLSVADTQYF.

The V gene is TRBV2, the J gene TRBJ2-7; tentatively, D is TRBD1 (5 bases). The V end lost 0 bases, the J end lost 3 bases, and 12 bases lay between the germline ends. The CDR3 consists of 15 residues. Germline V gene data show CDR1 as SNHLY and CDR2 as FYNNEI. The CDR3 DNA reads as TGTGCCAGCAGTGAAGCTAGGCAGGGTCGCTACGAGCAGTACTTC. It codes for CASSEARQGRYEQYF.

This clonotype has at least ten counts. V is TRBV7-2 and J is TRBJ2-1, with TRBD1 matching 7 bases. CDR3 length: 16 residues. V gave up 1 base and J gave up 4 bases; unmatched junction bases: 7. CDR1 is SGHTA, CDR2 FQGNSA, per germline. The CDR3: CASSLEGAILYNEQFF. The DNA of the CDR3 is TGTGCCAGCAGCTTAGAGGGGGCCATACTATACAATGAGCAGTTCTTC.

This clonotype showed up just a few times. This chain joins TRBV27 and TRBJ1-4; D possibly corresponds to TRBD1 (6 bases). Trimming shortened V by 5 bases and J by 7 bases, and 14 bases separated the two germline ends. This CDR3 is 14 amino acids long. Germline CDR1 and CDR2: MNHEY and SMNVEV (reference sequence). Here the CDR3 DNA reads TGTGCCAGCAGTCGTCAGGGGAGGGGTGAAAAACTGTTTTTT. Its protein product is CASSRQGRGEKLFF.

CDR3 residues: CASSPYGRGRVYTF. The DNA for the CDR3 is TGTGCCAGCAGCCCCTACGGCAGGGGCCGTGTCTACACCTTC. The chain recombines TRBV5-6 with TRBJ1-2, with TRBD1 as a possible D gene (6 bases). V lost 4 bases and J 10 bases, leaving 20 bases between the germline ends. The CDR3 length is 14 residues. Germline V CDR1 and CDR2: SGHDT, YYEEEE. The full variable domain, its missing parts supplied by reference TRBV5-6 and TRBJ1-2, is DAGVTQSPTHLIKTRGQQVTLRCSPKSGHDTVSWYQQALGQGPQFIFQYYEEEERQRGNFPDRFSGHQFPNYSSELNVNALLLGDSALYLCASSPYGRGRVYTFGSGTRLTVV.

The V call is TRBV6-2 or TRBV6-3, the J call TRBJ2-3, with 8 bases identical to TRBD2. After removal of 8 bases from V and 4 bases from J, the junction contained 8 bases not matched to a gene. This CDR3 is built from 14 residues. Germline CDR1 reads MNHEY; CDR2 reads SVGEGT. The chain's CDR3 is CASCVAGGPDTQYF. The CDR3, as DNA: TGTGCCAGCTGCGTCGCGGGGGGCCCAGATACGCAGTATTTT.

The genes are TRBV5-6 and TRBJ1-1; weak D call: TRBD1 (6 bases). V was cut by 6 bases and J by 7 bases, with 13 bases left in between. CDR1 is SGHDT and CDR2 is YYEEEE in the germline V gene. The CDR3 is 12 amino acids. The CDR3 DNA sequence: TGTGCCAGCATGGGCCGGACAGATGAAGCTTTCTTT. Translation gives CASMGRTDEAFF.

Note on this clonotype: Given a much more abundant clone one base away, this may be a read error. The rearrangement joins TRBV6-5 to TRBJ2-7; 8 bases are a match to TRBD2. Germline V gene data show CDR1 as MNHEY and CDR2 as SVGAGI. V was pared by 7 bases and J by 0 bases, with 8 bases of the junction left unmatched. The CDR3 length is 15 residues. The CDR3 spells CASKVVSGASYEQYF. CDR3 coding DNA: TGTGCCAGCAAGGTCGTTAGCGGGGCCTCCTACGAGCAGTACTTC.

The CDR3 here is CASSFEGAGNQPQHF. CDR3 bases: TGTGCCAGCAGTTTTGAGGGGGCCGGCAATCAGCCCCAGCATTTT. The V call is TRBV27, the J call TRBJ1-5; 7 bases match TRBD1. The CDR3 totals 15 residues. The V gene's germline CDR1 is MNHEY and CDR2 SMNVEV (reference sequence). V lost 3 bases, J lost 2 bases, and 4 bases stayed unmatched.

This clonotype was detected only a few times. The rearrangement uses TRBV6-5 and TRBJ2-1, with D possibly called TRBD1 or TRBD2 (5 bases each). This CDR3 comprises 14 residues. Trimming removed 2 bases at V and 6 bases at J, with 11 bases between. The germline CDR1 and CDR2 sequences are MNHEY and SVGAGI. This CDR3 reads CASSYTGTTNEQFF. CDR3 DNA sequence: TGTGCCAGCAGTTACACCGGGACGACCAATGAGCAGTTCTTC.

Turning to this clonotype: Given a much more abundant clone one base away, this may be a read error. The CDR3 loop is CATRDLDEQFF. CDR3 nucleotide sequence: TGTGCCACCAGGGATTTGGATGAGCAGTTCTTC. This chain links TRBV24-1 with TRBJ2-1; no definite D call. The CDR3 sequence is 11 residues long. Germline V gene sequence: CDR1 KGHDR, CDR2 SFDVKD.

The gene calls are TRBV2 and TRBJ2-5; no definite D call. The V gene lost 2 bases and the J gene lost 5 bases, with 9 bases spanning the gap. The CDR3 is 13 amino acids. Per the germline V gene, CDR1 is SNHLY and CDR2 is FYNNEI. CDR3 bases: TGTGCCAGCAGTGAATGGGTATGGGAGACCCAGTACTTC. Translation: CASSEWVWETQYF.

The CDR3 DNA reads TGTGCCAGCAGCCCCCCACCAACGGAGCGGGAGGCCCCCCACGGGCCCTACAATGAGCAGTTCTTC. This sequence encodes CASSPPPTEREAPHGPYNEQFF. This chain joins TRBV11-2 and TRBJ2-1, with TRBD2 identical over 9 bases. The CDR3 spans 22 residues. Germline V CDR1 and CDR2: SGHAT, FQNNGV. V was pared by 5 bases and J by 2 bases, with 25 bases of the junction left unmatched.

There are many counts of this clonotype. V gene TRBV6-6 combines with J gene TRBJ2-7; D remains unclear. Germline loops: CDR1 MNHNY, CDR2 SVGAGI (reference sequence). The CDR3 is 13 amino acids. Trimming cost V 2 bases and J 2 bases, with 7 bases left between them. DNA of the CDR3: TGTGCCAGCAGTTACGGCGCAGCCTACGAGCAGTACTTC. Its protein is CASSYGAAYEQYF.

V is TRBV6-5 and J is TRBJ1-2, with no clear D. Per the germline V gene, CDR1 is MNHEY and CDR2 is SVGAGI. CDR3 length: 14 residues. The V end was cut by 0 bases, the J end by 3 bases, with 8 bases between. The CDR3 reads CASSYSSLDYGYTF. The DNA of the CDR3 is TGTGCCAGCAGTTACTCTTCCCTTGACTATGGCTACACCTTC.

On this clonotype itself: One base away lies a much larger clone, so this may be a sequencing read error. The CDR3 protein is CASSIREGGNEQFF. The CDR3 coding sequence is TGTGCCAGCAGCATTCGAGAAGGGGGCAATGAGCAGTTCTTC. This chain links TRBV7-2 with TRBJ2-1; weak D call: TRBD1 (6 bases). Germline lookup yields CDR1 SGHTA and CDR2 FQGNSA. V lost 5 bases and J lost 6, with 14 bases in between. This CDR3 spans 14 amino acids.

The chain joins TRBV12-3 or TRBV12-4 to TRBJ2-3; 8 nucleotides agree with TRBD2. V lost 5 bases to trimming and J lost 9 bases; unmatched junction nucleotides: 13. CDR3 size: 15 residues. Here the CDR3 reads CASSPPGLVTETQYF. The DNA for the CDR3 is TGTGCCAGCAGTCCACCGGGACTAGTGACTGAGACGCAGTATTTT.